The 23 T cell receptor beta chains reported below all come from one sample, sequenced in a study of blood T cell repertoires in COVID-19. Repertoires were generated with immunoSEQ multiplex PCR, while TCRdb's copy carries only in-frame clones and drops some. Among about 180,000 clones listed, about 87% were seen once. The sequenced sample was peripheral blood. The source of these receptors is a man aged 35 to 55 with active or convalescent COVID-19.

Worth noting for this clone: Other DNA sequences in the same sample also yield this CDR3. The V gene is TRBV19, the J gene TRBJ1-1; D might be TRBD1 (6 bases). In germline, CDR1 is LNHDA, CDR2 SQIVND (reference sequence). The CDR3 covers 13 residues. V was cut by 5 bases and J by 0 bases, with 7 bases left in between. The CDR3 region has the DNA TGTGCCAGTAGTTACAGGGTGAACACTGAAGCTTTCTTT. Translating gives CASSYRVNTEAFF.

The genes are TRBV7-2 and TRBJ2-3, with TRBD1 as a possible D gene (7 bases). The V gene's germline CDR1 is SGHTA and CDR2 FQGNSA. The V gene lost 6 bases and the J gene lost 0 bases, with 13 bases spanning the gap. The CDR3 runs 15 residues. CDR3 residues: CASRPGGTSTDTQYF. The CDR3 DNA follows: TGTGCCAGCAGACCAGGGGGGACTAGCACAGATACGCAGTATTTT. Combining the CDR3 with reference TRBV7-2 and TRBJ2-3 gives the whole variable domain GAGVSQSPSNKVTEKGKDVELRCDPISGHTALYWYRQSLGQGLEFLIYFQGNSAPDKSGLPSDRFSAERTGGSVSTLTIQRTQQEDSAVYLCASRPGGTSTDTQYFGPGTRLTVL.

CDR3 DNA: TGTGCCAGCAGCCAGGAGGGCACTGAAGCTTTCTTT. This sequence encodes CASSQEGTEAFF. The chain couples TRBV5-4 to TRBJ1-1; D is unclear. CDR3 size: 12 residues. Looked up from germline, CDR1 is SGHNT and CDR2 is YYREEE (reference sequence). Trimming removed 4 bases at V and 4 bases at J, with 8 bases between.

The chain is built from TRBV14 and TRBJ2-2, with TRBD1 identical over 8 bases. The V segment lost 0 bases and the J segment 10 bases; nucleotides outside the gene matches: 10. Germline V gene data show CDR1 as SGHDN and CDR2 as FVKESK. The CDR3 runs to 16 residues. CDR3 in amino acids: CASSQDLWTGYEELFF. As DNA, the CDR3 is TGTGCCAGCAGCCAAGACCTATGGACAGGGTACGAGGAGCTGTTTTTT.

CDR3 protein: CAWSWTGKEVAFF. The CDR3 coding sequence is TGTGCCTGGAGCTGGACAGGAAAAGAAGTGGCTTTCTTT. The V gene is TRBV30, the J gene TRBJ1-1; 7 positions agree with TRBD1. The V gene's germline CDR1 is GTSNPN and CDR2 SVGIG (reference sequence). There are 13 residues in the CDR3. After removal of 3 bases from V and 11 bases from J, the junction contained 12 bases not matched to a gene.

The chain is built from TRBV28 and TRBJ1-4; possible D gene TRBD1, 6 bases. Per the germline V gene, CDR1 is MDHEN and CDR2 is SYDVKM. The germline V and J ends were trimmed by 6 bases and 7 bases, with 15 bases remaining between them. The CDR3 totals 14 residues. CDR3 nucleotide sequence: TGTGCCAGCAGGTCAACAGGGACGGGTGAAAAACTGTTTTTT. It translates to CASRSTGTGEKLFF.

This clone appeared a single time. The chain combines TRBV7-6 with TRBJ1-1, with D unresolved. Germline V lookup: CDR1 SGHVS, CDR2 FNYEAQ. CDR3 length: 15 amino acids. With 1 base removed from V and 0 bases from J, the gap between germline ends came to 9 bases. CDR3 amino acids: CASSLGSGMNTEAFF. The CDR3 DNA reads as TGTGCCAGCAGCTTAGGCAGCGGCATGAACACTGAAGCTTTCTTT.

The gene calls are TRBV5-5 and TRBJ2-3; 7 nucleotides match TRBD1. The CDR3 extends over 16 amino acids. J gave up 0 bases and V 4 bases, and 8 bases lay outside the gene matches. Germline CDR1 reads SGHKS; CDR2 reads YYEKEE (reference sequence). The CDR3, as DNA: TGTGCCAGCAGCCCTATAACAGGGGTTAGCACAGATACGCAGTATTTT. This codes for CASSPITGVSTDTQYF.

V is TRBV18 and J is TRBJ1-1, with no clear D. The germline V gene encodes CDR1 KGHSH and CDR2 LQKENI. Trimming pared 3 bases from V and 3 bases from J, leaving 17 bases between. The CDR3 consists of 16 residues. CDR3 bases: TGTGCCAGCTCACCCTTGGAGGGAGGGTTCGACACTGAAGCTTTCTTT. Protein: CASSPLEGGFDTEAFF.

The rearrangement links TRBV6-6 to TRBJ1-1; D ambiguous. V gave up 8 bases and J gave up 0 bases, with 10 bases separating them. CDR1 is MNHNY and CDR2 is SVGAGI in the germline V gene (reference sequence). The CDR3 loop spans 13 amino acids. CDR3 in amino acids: CASGLQMNTEAFF. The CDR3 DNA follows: TGTGCCAGCGGTCTCCAGATGAACACTGAAGCTTTCTTT.

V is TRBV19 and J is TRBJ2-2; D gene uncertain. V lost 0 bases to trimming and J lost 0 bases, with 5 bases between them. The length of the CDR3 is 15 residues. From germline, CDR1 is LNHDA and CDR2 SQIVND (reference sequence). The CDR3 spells CASSIDMSNTGELFF. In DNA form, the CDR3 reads TGTGCCAGTAGTATAGATATGTCGAACACCGGGGAGCTGTTTTTT.

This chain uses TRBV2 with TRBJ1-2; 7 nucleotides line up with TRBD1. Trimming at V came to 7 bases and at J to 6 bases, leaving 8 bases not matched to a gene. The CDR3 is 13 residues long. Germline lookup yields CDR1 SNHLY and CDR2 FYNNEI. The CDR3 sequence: CASTTPGGDGYTF. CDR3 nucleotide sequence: TGTGCCAGCACTACGCCAGGGGGAGATGGCTACACCTTC. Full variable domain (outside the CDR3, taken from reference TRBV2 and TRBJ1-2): EPEVTQTPSHQVTQMGQEVILRCVPISNHLYFYWYRQILGQKVEFLVSFYNNEISEKSEIFDDQFSVERPDGSNFTLKIRSTKLEDSAMYFCASTTPGGDGYTFGSGTRLTVV.

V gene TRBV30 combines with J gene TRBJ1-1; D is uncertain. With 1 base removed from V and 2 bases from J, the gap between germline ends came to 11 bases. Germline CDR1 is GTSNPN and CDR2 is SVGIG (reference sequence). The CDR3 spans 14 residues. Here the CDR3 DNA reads TGTGCCTGGAGTGGGCGGTGGTTAAACACTGAAGCTTTCTTT. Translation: CAWSGRWLNTEAFF.

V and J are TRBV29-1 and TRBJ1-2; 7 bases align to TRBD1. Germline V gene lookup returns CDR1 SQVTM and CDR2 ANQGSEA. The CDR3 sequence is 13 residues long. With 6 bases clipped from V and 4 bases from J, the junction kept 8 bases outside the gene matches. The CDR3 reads CSVEGQPPYGYTF. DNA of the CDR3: TGCAGCGTCGAGGGACAGCCCCCCTATGGCTACACCTTC.

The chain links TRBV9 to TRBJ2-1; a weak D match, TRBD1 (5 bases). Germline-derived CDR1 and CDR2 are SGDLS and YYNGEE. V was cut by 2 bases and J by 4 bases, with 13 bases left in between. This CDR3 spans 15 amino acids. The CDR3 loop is CASSVGRASYNEQFF. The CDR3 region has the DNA TGTGCCAGCAGCGTGGGCAGGGCGTCTTACAATGAGCAGTTCTTC.

The CDR3 sequence is CASSSASGGDRTDTQYF. In DNA form, the CDR3 reads TGCGCCAGCAGCTCCGCCAGCGGGGGAGACCGCACAGATACGCAGTATTTT. The V and J genes are TRBV5-1 and TRBJ2-3; TRBD2 matches at 8 bases. From germline, CDR1 is SGHRS and CDR2 YFSETQ. The CDR3 totals 17 residues. V was clipped by 3 bases and J by 1 base; unmatched bases: 10.

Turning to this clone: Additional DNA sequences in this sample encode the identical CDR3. The CDR3 loop is CASSQGQGFHEQYF. For the CDR3, the DNA is TGCGCCAGCAGCCAGGGACAGGGTTTCCACGAGCAGTACTTC. V and J are TRBV4-1 and TRBJ2-7, with 9 bases matching TRBD1. This CDR3 has 14 amino acids. The germline V gene has CDR1 MGHRA and CDR2 YSYEKL. Losses at the gene ends were 3 bases for V and 5 bases for J; bases not matched to a gene: 5.

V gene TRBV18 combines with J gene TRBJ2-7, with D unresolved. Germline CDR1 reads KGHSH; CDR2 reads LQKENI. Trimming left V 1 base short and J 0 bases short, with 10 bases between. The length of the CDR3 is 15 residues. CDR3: CASSPLLNGSYEQYF. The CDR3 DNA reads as TGTGCCAGCTCACCACTCCTTAACGGCTCCTACGAGCAGTACTTC.

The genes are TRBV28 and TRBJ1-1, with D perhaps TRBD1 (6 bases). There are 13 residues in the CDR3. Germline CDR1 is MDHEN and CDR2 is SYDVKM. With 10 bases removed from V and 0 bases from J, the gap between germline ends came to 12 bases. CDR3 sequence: CAITGTLNTEAFF. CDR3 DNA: TGTGCCATCACCGGGACATTGAACACTGAAGCTTTCTTT.

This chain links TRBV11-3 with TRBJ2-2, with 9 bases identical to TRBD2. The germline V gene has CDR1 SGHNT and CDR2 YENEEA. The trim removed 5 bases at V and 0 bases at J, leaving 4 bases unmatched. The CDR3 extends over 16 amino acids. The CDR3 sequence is CASSPRTSANTGELFF. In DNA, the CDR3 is TGTGCCAGCAGCCCCCGGACTAGCGCGAACACCGGGGAGCTGTTTTTT.

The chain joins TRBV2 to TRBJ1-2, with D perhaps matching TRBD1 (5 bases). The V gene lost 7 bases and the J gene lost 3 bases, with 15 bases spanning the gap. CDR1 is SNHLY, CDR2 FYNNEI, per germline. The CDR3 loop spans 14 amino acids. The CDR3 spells CASTLRQTHYGYTF. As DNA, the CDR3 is TGTGCCAGCACCCTCAGACAGACACACTATGGCTACACCTTC.

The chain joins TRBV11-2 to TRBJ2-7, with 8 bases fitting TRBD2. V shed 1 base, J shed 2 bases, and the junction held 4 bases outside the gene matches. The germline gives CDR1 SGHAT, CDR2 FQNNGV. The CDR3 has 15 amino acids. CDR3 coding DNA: TGTGCCAGCAGCTTAGTTGGCGGGGGGACCTACGAGCAGTACTTC. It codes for CASSLVGGGTYEQYF.

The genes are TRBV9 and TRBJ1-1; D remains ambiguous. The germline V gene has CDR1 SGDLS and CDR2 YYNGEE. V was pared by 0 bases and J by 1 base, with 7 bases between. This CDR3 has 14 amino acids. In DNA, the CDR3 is TGTGCCAGCAGCGTAGCGCGGGCGAACACTGAAGCTTTCTTT. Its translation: CASSVARANTEAFF.